This TCR beta chain was recovered during a study of blood T cell repertoires in COVID-19 (dated by TCRdb to the early 2020s). A note on the overall study: Collaborator samples came from the United States, Italy and Spain and covered acute and convalescent phases of COVID-19. Deeply sampled blood TCRbeta repertoires from subjects exposed to, actively infected with, or recovered from COVID-19 were included in the dataset. The prospective study material was composed of cDNA or gDNA derived from T cells, B-cell-depleted T cells, or PBMCs. Samples came from the ongoing ImmuneRACE study (first 160 participants) plus 1,254 subjects from 6 global collaborators. A freely available public database, intended as a resource for researchers studying the immune response to SARS-CoV-2, is where the repertoires were released. A de-identified subject ID, COVID-19 status, age in years and sex were almost always included in the sample metadata. Where available, HLA class I and class II types were taken from metadata supplied by the sample provider and were not determined by assay-based typing.

CDR1 and CDR2 are read off the germline V gene as MDHEN and SYDVKM. The CDR3 starts with the cysteine, ends with the phenylalanine, and has 15 residues. Only the CDR3 DNA is retained, 45 bases long and in frame from the first base. The germline V and J ends show losses of 10 bases and 3 bases respectively, and no gene match explains 6 bases of the junction. Concerning this clone itself: Its antigen is still unknown. No much larger clone exists at a distance of one base, and base qualities are not known.

Collaborating institutions collected whole blood in K2EDTA tubes following their own protocols. For TCRbeta analysis, collaborator samples were shipped as frozen whole blood, as isolated PBMCs, or as DNA extracted from either sample type. The immunoSEQ Assay, a bias-controlled multiplex PCR, was used to amplify TCRbeta CDR3 regions from genomic DNA. Processing in the source paper ran as follows. Nucleated cell counts per sample were estimated from amplification of reference gene primers within the assay. To quantify the absolute abundance of each unique TCRbeta CDR3 rearrangement, sequence reads were collapsed and filtered. For each sample, productive Simpson clonality was calculated as the square root of Simpson's diversity index across productive rearrangements. Held by TCRdb, this immuneACCESS table contains in-frame sequences only and omits some clones. Under half of the omission traces to an unresolved V gene where checked; the cause of the rest is unknown. Clone size and the V and J calls come from that table; the DNA yielded D and trimming. This sample is represented by about 49,000 clones; 90% to 95% of them were singletons. Over 3% of the sample comes from the top ten.

Broad study findings and their caveats: How much clinical and demographic metadata was included differed by source and by participant, and the metadata was provided uncurated.

The TCR originated in a human donor in a cohort sampled during active COVID-19. Sequencing was performed on peripheral blood. The sequence joins TRBV28 to TRBJ2-1; 13 of the junction bases match TRBD2. CDR3 loop: CATGLAGANYNEQFF. The sequenced DNA is TGTGCCACCGGACTAGCGGGGGCAAACTACAATGAGCAGTTCTTC.